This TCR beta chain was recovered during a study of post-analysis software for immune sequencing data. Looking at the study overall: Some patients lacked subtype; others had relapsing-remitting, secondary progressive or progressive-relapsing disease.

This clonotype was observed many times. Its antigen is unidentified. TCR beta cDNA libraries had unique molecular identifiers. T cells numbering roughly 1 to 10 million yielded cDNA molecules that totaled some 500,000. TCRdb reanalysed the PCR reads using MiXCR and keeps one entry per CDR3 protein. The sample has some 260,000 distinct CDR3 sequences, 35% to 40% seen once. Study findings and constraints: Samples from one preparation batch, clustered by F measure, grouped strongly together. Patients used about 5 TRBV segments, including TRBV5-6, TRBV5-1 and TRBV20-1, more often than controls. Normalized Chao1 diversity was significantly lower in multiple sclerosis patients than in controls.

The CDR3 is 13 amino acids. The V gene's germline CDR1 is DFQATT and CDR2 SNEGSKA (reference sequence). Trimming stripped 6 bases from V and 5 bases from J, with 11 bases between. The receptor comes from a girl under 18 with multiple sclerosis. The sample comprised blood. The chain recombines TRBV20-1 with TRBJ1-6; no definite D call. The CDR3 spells CSAPRPDNSPLHF. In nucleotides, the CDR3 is TGCAGTGCGCCCCGCCCGGATAATTCACCCCTCCACTTT.